This T cell receptor (beta chain) derives from a study of blood T cells in healthy people across ages. Unmatched junction bases numbered 8, after V lost 4 bases and J lost 4 bases. CDR3 length: 16 amino acids. In germline, CDR1 is SEHNR, CDR2 FQNEAQ (reference sequence). This clonotype was seen repeatedly, ten times or more. Then a second PCR, running about 6 to 12 cycles, was carried out with a sample-barcoded 5' primer and a J-beta primer mix. From the 5' RACE reads, TCRdb called clonotypes with MiXCR, one entry per CDR3 protein. The table lists 1,100,000 or so distinct CDR3 sequences, 35% to 50% of them singletons, with approximately 17% in the top ten.

The TCR sequence derives from a woman aged 55-69 years in good health. This chain connects TRBV7-9 to TRBJ2-1; 9 bases agree with TRBD2. The sample taken for sequencing was blood. The CDR3 sequence: CASSSSLAGGYNEQFF. The CDR3 DNA reads TGTGCCAGCAGCTCGTCACTAGCGGGTGGATACAATGAGCAGTTCTTC.